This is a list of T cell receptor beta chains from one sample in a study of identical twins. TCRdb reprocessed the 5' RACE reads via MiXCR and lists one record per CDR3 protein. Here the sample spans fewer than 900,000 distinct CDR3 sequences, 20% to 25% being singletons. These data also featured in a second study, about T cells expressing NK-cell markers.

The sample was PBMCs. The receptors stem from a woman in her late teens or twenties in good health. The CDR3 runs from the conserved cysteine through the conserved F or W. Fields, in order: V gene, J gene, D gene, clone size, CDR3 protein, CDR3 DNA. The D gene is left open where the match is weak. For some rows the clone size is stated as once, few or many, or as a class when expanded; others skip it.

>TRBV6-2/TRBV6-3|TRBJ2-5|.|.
CASSDILAQYF
TGTGCCAGCAGTGACATACTGGCCCAGTACTTC
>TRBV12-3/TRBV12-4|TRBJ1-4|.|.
CASSFRLTNEKLFF
TGTGCCAGCAGTTTTCGATTAACTAATGAAAAACTGTTTTTT
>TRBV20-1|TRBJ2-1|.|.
CSAVRSNEQFF
TGCAGTGCCGTGAGAAGCAATGAGCAGTTCTTC
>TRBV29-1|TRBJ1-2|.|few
CSVATASPNYGYTF
TGCAGCGTTGCGACGGCTAGTCCTAACTATGGCTACACCTTC
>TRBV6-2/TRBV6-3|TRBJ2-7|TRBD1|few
CASSFTGGAYYEQYF
TGTGCCAGCAGTTTCACAGGGGGCGCTTACTACGAGCAGTACTTC
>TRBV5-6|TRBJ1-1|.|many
CASSPTTGMNTEAFF
TGTGCCAGCAGCCCCACGACAGGTATGAACACTGAAGCTTTCTTT
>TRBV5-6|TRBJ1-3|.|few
CASRGRSGNTIYF
TGTGCCAGCAGGGGTAGATCTGGAAACACCATATATTTT
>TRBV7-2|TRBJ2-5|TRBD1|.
CASSPYWTGFTETQYF
TGTGCCAGCAGCCCTTACTGGACAGGGTTTACAGAGACCCAGTACTTC
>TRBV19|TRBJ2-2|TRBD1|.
CASRDRATGELFF
TGTGCCAGTAGGGACAGGGCGACCGGGGAGCTGTTTTTT
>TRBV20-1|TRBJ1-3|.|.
CSARDRVPSSGNTIYF
TGCAGTGCTAGAGACAGGGTCCCTAGCTCTGGAAACACCATATATTTT
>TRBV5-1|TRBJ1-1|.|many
CASSFRDGNTEAFF
TGCGCCAGCAGCTTCCGGGACGGGAACACTGAAGCTTTCTTT
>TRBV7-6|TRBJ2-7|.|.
CASSILAFSYEQYF
TGTGCCAGCAGCATCCTAGCGTTCTCCTACGAGCAGTACTTC
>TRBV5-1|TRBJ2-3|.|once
CASSLETRDTDTQYF
TGCGCCAGCAGCTTGGAGACTAGGGACACAGATACGCAGTATTTT
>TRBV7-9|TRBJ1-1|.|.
CASTPGGHRNTEAFF
TGTGCCAGCACCCCCGGAGGGCACCGGAACACTGAAGCTTTCTTT
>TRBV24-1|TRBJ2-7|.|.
CATRGPTPYFFYEQYF
TGTGCCACAAGGGGACCGACACCATACTTCTTCTACGAGCAGTACTTC
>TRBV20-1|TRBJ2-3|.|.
CSASPPRHGTDTQYF
TGCAGTGCTAGCCCCCCCCGGCACGGCACAGATACGCAGTATTTT
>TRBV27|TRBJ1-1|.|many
CASSEGGTEAFF
TGTGCCAGCAGTGAGGGGGGCACTGAAGCTTTCTTT
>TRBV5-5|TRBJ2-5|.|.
CASSYSNREKETQYF
TGTGCCAGCAGCTACTCAAACCGGGAAAAAGAGACCCAGTACTTC
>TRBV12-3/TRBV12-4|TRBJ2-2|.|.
CASMLYTGELFF
TGTGCCAGCATGCTTTATACCGGGGAGCTGTTTTTT
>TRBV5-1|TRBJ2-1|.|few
CASSLDTRPYNEQFF
TGCGCCAGCAGCTTGGACACCAGACCCTACAATGAGCAGTTCTTC
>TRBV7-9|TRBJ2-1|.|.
CAVVTRGSSYNEQFF
TGTGCCGTAGTCACCCGGGGGAGCTCCTACAATGAGCAGTTCTTC
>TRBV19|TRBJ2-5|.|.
CASSIAWEWQETQYF
TGTGCCAGTAGTATCGCCTGGGAATGGCAAGAGACCCAGTACTTC
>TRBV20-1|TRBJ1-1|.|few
CSARDSRRPTEAFF
TGCAGTGCTAGAGATAGCAGGAGACCCACTGAAGCTTTCTTT
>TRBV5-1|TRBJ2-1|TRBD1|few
CASSLVARGRETMGNEQFF
TGCGCCAGCAGCTTGGTGGCCAGGGGGCGCGAAACAATGGGCAATGAGCAGTTCTTC
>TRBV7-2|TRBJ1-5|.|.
CASSSGTTVAERPQHF
TGTGCCAGCAGCTCTGGAACGACGGTAGCTGAAAGGCCCCAGCATTTT
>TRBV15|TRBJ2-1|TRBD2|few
CATSRVMGLAGDNEQFF
TGTGCCACCAGCAGAGTTATGGGACTAGCGGGGGACAATGAGCAGTTCTTC
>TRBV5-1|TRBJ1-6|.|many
CASSLTGSPLHF
TGCGCCAGCAGCTTGACAGGTTCACCCCTCCACTTT
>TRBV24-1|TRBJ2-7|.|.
CATSEPAEQYF
TGTGCCACCAGTGAACCGGCCGAGCAGTACTTC
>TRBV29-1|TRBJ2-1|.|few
CSVGAGSDNEQFF
TGCAGCGTTGGAGCAGGGTCAGACAATGAGCAGTTCTTC
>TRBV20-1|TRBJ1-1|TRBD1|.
CSARPRGPGTEALF
TGCAGTGCTAGACCCAGGGGGCCGGGCACTGAAGCTTTGTTT
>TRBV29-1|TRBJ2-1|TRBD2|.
CSARLAGYHNEQFF
TGCAGCGCCCGACTAGCGGGATACCACAATGAGCAGTTCTTC
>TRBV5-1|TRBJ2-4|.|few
CASSEGNKNIQYF
TGCGCCAGCAGCGAGGGAAACAAAAACATTCAGTACTTC
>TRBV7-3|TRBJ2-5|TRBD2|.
CASSLNPSGGDQETQYF
TGTGCCAGCAGCTTAAATCCTAGCGGGGGGGATCAAGAGACCCAGTACTTC
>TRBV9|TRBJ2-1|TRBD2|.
CASSGLAGLSSYNEQFF
TGTGCCAGCTCCGGGCTAGCGGGCTTGAGCTCCTACAATGAGCAGTTCTTC
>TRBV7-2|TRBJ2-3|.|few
CASSLVRLASTDTQYF
TGTGCCAGCAGCTTAGTACGTCTAGCTAGCACAGATACGCAGTATTTT
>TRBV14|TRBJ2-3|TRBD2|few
CASSLGTESLAGHTDTQYF
TGTGCCAGCAGCCTCGGGACAGAGTCACTAGCGGGGCACACAGATACGCAGTATTTT
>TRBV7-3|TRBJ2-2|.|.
CASSTRQGMGTGELFF
TGTGCCAGCAGCACCCGCCAGGGAATGGGAACCGGGGAGCTGTTTTTT
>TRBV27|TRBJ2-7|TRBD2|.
CASSSGLAGRNEQYF
TGTGCCAGCAGTTCGGGACTAGCGGGAAGGAACGAGCAGTACTTC
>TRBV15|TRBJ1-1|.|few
CATSRSGAIPEAFF
TGTGCCACCAGCAGATCTGGGGCGATACCTGAAGCTTTCTTT
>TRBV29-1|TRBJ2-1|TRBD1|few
CSTRGTVKRYNEQFF
TGCAGCACCAGGGGGACAGTGAAGAGGTACAATGAGCAGTTCTTC
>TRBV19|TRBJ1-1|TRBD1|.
CASTATGGPVEAFF
TGTGCCAGTACAGCGACAGGGGGGCCCGTTGAAGCTTTCTTT
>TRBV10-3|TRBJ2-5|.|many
CAIRGYQETQYF
TGTGCCATTAGGGGGTACCAAGAGACCCAGTACTTC
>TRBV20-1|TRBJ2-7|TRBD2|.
CSAPEGLAGGSSKQYF
TGCAGTGCTCCGGAGGGACTAGCGGGAGGGTCGAGTAAGCAGTACTTC
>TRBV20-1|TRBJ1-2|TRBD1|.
CSAISGRGTDGYTF
TGCAGTGCTATCAGCGGACGAGGGACAGACGGCTACACCTTC
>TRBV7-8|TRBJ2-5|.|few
CASSLDSVSQYF
TGTGCCAGCAGCCTGGACAGTGTGTCCCAGTACTTC
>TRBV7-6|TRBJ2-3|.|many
CASSFSEDTQYF
TGTGCCAGCAGCTTTTCGGAAGATACGCAGTATTTT
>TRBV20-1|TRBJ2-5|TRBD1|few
CSARAGTGVETQYF
TGCAGTGCTAGAGCTGGGACAGGGGTCGAGACCCAGTACTTC
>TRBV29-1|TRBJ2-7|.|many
CSVDAVGPNEAYEQYF
TGCAGCGTTGATGCCGTGGGACCCAACGAGGCGTACGAGCAGTACTTC
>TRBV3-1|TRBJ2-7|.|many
CASSHRAYEQYF
TGTGCCAGCAGCCATAGAGCCTACGAGCAGTACTTC
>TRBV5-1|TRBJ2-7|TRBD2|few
CASSPVPGLAGVGEQYF
TGCGCCAGCAGCCCCGTACCGGGACTAGCGGGAGTGGGCGAGCAGTACTTC
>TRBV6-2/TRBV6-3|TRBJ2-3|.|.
CASSNMAGADTQYF
TGTGCCAGCAGCAACATGGCGGGGGCCGATACGCAGTATTTT
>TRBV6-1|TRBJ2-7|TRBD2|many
CASGRDRRSYEQYF
TGTGCCAGCGGGAGGGACCGACGCTCCTACGAGCAGTACTTC
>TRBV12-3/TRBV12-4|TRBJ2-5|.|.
CASSYLSGGGETQYF
TGTGCCAGCAGCTACTTGTCAGGGGGGGGAGAGACCCAGTACTTC
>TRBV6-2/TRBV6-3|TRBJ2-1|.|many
CASSPSFF
TGTGCCAGCAGTCCCTCGTTCTTC